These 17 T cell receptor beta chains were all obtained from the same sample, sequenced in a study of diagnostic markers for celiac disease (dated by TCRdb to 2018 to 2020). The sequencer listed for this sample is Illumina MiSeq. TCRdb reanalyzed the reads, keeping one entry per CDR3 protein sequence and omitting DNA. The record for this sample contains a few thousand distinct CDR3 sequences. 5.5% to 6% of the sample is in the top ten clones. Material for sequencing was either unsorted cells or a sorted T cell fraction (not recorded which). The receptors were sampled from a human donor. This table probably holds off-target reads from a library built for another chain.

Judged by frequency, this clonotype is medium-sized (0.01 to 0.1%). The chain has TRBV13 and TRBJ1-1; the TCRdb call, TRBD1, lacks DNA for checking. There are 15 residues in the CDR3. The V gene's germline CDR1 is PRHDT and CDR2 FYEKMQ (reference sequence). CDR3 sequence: CASSGGPQGNTEAFF.

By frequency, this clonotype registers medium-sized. The CDR3 spells CASSQGANYGYTF. This chain connects TRBV14 to TRBJ1-2. The CDR3 length is 13 residues. CDR1 is SGHDN and CDR2 is FVKESK in the germline V gene.

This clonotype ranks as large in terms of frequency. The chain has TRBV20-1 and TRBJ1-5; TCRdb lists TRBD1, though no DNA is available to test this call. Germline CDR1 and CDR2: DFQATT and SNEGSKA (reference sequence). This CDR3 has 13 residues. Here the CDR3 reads CSARDRGSQPQHF.

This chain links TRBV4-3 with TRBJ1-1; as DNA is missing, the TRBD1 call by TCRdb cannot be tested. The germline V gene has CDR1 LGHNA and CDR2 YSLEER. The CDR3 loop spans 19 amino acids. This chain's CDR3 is CASSQDISWQGGVGTEAFF.

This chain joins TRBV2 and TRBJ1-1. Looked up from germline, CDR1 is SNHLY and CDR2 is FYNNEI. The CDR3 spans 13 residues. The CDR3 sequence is CASIRLLNTEAFF.

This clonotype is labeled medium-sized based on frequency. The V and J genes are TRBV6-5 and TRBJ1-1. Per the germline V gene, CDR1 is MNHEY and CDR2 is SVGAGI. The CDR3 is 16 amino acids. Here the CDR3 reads CASSYSGTSMNTEAFF.

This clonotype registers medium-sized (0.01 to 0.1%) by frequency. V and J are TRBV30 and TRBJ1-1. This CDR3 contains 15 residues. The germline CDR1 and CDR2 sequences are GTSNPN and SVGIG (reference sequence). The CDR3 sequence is CAWSVPPFGLTEAFF.

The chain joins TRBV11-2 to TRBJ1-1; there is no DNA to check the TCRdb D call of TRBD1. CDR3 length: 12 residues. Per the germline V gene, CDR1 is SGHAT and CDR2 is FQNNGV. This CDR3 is CATLQGANEAFF.

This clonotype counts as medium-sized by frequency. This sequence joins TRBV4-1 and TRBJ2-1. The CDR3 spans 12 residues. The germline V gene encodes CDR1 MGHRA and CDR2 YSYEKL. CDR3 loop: CASSPTNNEQFF.

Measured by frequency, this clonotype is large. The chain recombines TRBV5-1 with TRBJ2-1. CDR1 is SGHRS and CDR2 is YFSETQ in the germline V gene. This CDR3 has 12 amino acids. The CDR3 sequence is CASSFTRNEQFF.

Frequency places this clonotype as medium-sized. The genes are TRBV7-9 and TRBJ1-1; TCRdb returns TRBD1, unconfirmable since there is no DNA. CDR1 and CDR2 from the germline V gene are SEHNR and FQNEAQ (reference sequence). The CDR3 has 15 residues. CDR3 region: CASSLGQGPNTEAFF.

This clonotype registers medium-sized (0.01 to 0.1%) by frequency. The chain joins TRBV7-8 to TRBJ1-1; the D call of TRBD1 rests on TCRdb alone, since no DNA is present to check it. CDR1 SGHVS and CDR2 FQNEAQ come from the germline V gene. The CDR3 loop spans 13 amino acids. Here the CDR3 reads CASRQVSDTEAFF.

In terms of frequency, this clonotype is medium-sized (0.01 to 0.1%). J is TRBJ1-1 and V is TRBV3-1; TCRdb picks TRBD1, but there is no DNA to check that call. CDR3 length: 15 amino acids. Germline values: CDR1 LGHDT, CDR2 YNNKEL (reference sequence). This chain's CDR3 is CASRPLGHHGTEAFF.

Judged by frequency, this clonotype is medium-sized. The CDR3 sequence is CATSDSRQGRQPQHF. The chain joins TRBV24-1 to TRBJ1-5; there is no DNA to check the TCRdb D call of TRBD1. CDR3 length: 15 amino acids. Per germline, CDR1 KGHDR and CDR2 SFDVKD.

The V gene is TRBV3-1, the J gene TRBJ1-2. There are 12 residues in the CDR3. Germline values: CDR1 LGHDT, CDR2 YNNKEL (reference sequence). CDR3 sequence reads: CASSQGLKGYTF.

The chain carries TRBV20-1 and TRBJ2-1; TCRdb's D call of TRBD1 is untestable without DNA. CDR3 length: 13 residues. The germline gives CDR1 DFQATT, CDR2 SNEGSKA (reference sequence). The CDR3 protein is CSARSSAQAEQFF.

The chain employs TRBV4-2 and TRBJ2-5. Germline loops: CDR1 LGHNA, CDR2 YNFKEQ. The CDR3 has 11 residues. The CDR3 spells CASSQEVTQYF.